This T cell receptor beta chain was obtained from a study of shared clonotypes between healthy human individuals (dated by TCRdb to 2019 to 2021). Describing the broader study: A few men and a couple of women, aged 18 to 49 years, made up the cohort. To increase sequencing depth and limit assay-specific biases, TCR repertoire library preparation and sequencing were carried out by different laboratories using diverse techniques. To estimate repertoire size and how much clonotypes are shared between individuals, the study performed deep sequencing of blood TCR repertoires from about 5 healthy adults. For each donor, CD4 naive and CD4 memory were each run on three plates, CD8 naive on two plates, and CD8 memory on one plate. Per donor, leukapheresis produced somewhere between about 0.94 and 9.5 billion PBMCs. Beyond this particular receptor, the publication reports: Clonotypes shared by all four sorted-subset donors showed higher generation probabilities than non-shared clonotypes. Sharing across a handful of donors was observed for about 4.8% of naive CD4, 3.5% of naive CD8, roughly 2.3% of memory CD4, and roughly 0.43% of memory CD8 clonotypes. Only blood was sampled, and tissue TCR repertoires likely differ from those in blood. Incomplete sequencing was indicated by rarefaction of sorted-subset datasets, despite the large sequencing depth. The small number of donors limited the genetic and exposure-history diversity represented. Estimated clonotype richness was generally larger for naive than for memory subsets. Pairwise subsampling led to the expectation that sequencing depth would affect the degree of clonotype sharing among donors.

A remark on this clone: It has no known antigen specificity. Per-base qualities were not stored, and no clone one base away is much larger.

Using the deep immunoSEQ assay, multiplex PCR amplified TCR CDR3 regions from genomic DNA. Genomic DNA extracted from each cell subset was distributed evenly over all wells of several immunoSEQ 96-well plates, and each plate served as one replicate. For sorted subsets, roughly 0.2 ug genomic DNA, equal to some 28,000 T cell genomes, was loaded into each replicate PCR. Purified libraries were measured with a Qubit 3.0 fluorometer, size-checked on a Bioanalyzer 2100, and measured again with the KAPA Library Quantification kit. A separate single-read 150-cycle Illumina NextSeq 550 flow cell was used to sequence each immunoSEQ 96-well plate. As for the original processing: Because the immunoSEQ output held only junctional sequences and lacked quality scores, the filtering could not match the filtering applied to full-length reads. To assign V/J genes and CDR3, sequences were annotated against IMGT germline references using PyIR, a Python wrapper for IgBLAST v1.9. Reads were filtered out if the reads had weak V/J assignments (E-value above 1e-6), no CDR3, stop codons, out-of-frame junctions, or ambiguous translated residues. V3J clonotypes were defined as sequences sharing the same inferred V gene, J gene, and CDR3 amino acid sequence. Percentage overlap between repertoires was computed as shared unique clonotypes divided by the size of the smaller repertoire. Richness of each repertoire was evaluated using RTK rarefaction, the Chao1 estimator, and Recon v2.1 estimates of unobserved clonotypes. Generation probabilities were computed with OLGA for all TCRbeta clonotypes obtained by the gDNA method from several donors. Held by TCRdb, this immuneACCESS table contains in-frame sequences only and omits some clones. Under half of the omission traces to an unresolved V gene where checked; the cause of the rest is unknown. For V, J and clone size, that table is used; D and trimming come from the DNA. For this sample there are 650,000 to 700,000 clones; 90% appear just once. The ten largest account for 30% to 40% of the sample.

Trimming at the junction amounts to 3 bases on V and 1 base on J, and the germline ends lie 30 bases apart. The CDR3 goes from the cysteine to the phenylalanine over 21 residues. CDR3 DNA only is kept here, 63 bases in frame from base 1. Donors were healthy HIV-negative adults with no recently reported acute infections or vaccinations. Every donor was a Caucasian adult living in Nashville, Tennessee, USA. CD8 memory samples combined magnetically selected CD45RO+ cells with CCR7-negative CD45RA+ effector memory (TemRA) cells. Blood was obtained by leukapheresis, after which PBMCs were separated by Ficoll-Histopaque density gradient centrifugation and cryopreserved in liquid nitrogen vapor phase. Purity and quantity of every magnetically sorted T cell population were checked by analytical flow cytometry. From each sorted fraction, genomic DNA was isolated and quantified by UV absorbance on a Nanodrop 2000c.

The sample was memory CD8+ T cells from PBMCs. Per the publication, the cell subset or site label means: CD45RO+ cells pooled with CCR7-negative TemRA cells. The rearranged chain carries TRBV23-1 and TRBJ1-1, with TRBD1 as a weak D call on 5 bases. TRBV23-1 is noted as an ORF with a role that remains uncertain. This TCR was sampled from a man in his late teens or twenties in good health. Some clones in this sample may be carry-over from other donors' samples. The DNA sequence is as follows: TGCGCCAGCAGTCAGCCGGGGCCCTATTCGGGCCAGCATTTGGAGAACACTGAAGCTTTCTTT. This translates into CASSQPGPYSGQHLENTEAFF.